This entry lists 3 T cell receptor beta chains sequenced from one sample in a study of OX40 agonist ivuxolimab in advanced cancers. Profiling relied on immunoSEQ multiplex PCR, and the TCRdb table lists in-frame clones only, not all of them. The sample holds some 70,000 clones, roughly 88% seen once. The sample here was CD4+ or CD8+ T cells sorted from blood, taken in a trial of the OX40 agonist ivuxolimab. These receptors were taken from an adult with an advanced solid tumor such as melanoma, head and neck, liver or kidney cancer.

This clone was detected a few times. The gene calls are TRBV6-5 and TRBJ1-3; D unclear. The germline CDR1 and CDR2 sequences are MNHEY and SVGAGI. V dropped 0 bases and J dropped 4 bases, with 10 bases sitting between them. The CDR3 contains 15 residues. CDR3 bases: TGTGCCAGCAGTTACTCGGGGTTATTGGGAAACACCATATATTTT. Amino acid sequence: CASSYSGLLGNTIYF.

The genes are TRBV7-2 and TRBJ2-2; 7 bases agree with TRBD1. The CDR3 has 14 residues. V shed 9 bases, J shed 6 bases, and the junction held 10 bases outside the gene matches. Germline-derived CDR1 and CDR2 are SGHTA and FQGNSA. The CDR3 DNA is TGTGCCAGTCGGACAGGCCCCTACGCCGGGGAGCTGTTTTTT. Translated, it gives CASRTGPYAGELFF.

V is TRBV5-1 and J is TRBJ1-1; a possible D gene is TRBD1 (6 bases). Looked up from germline, CDR1 is SGHRS and CDR2 is YFSETQ. The CDR3 length is 14 residues. V lost 3 bases and J lost 1, with 10 bases in between. This CDR3 reads CASSSQGQNTEAFF. The CDR3 DNA reads as TGCGCCAGCAGCTCCCAGGGGCAGAACACTGAAGCTTTCTTT.